These 22 T cell receptor beta chains were all obtained from the same sample, sequenced in a study of blood T cell repertoires in COVID-19. Sequencing was performed with immunoSEQ multiplex PCR; in TCRdb, only in-frame clones are kept and a portion is missing. Among 32,000 or so clones listed, more than 85% were seen once. Sequencing was done on a sample of peripheral blood. The receptors were sampled from a man aged 65-85 years with acute or convalescent COVID-19.

This clone was detected only a few times. V usage is TRBV5-1 and J usage is TRBJ2-3, with 10 nucleotides matching TRBD2. Unmatched junction bases numbered 5, after V lost 0 bases and J lost 1 base. This CDR3 comprises 17 residues. Looked up from germline, CDR1 is SGHRS and CDR2 is YFSETQ. Written as DNA, the CDR3 is TGCGCCAGCAGCTTGGGGACTAGCGGCCTCCGCACAGATACGCAGTATTTT. This encodes CASSLGTSGLRTDTQYF.

The J gene is TRBJ1-1, the V gene TRBV7-9; no clear D gene. V lost 5 bases and J 7 bases, leaving 11 bases between the germline ends. The CDR3 sequence is 12 residues long. The germline CDR1 and CDR2 sequences are SEHNR and FQNEAQ (reference sequence). CDR3 DNA: TGTGCCAGCAGCCTCCCTTCGGGTGAAGCTTTCTTT. Its translation: CASSLPSGEAFF.

This rearrangement joins TRBV19 to TRBJ1-5; D might be TRBD1 (6 bases). Germline values: CDR1 LNHDA, CDR2 SQIVND (reference sequence). V was trimmed by 2 bases and J by 3 bases, leaving 11 bases between them. The CDR3 has 15 amino acids. CDR3 sequence: CASSIFRDTNQPQHF. For the CDR3, the DNA is TGTGCCAGTAGTATATTCCGGGACACCAATCAGCCCCAGCATTTT.

In this sample, this clone turned up once. The chain joins TRBV7-9 to TRBJ1-4, with 7 nucleotides matching TRBD1. With 1 base clipped from V and 1 base from J, the junction kept 3 bases outside the gene matches. The germline gives CDR1 SEHNR, CDR2 FQNEAQ (reference sequence). This CDR3 region has 16 residues. For the CDR3, the DNA is TGTGCCAGCAGCTTAGGGCAGGGGGGAACTAATGAAAAACTGTTTTTT. This encodes CASSLGQGGTNEKLFF.

V and J are TRBV4-1 and TRBJ2-1; the match to TRBD2 covers 9 bases. The CDR3 consists of 17 residues. Per the germline V gene, CDR1 is MGHRA and CDR2 is YSYEKL. The trim removed 0 bases at V and 6 bases at J, leaving 9 bases unmatched. The CDR3 loop is CASSQEKRLAGSNEQFF. CDR3 bases: TGCGCCAGCAGCCAAGAGAAACGGCTAGCGGGGTCCAATGAGCAGTTCTTC.

The chain links TRBV10-1 to TRBJ2-3; 9 nucleotides line up with TRBD2. Trimming removed 0 bases from V and 1 base from J; junction bases left unmatched: 2. This CDR3 region has 16 residues. The V gene's germline CDR1 is WNHNN and CDR2 SYGVQD (reference sequence). DNA for the CDR3: TGCGCCAGCAGTGAGTCTGCTAGCGGGGGCACAGATACGCAGTATTTT. Amino acids: CASSESASGGTDTQYF.

This sequence joins TRBV9 and TRBJ2-2; 10 bases are shared with TRBD2. Per the germline V gene, CDR1 is SGDLS and CDR2 is YYNGEE. After removal of 0 bases from V and 3 bases from J, the junction contained 5 bases not matched to a gene. This CDR3 has 17 amino acids. CDR3 nucleotides: TGTGCCAGCAGCGTAGCTTGGCTAGCGGGAGACACCGGGGAGCTGTTTTTT. This codes for CASSVAWLAGDTGELFF.

This clone was detected only once. The chain combines TRBV19 with TRBJ1-5; no clear D. Germline V CDR1 and CDR2: LNHDA, SQIVND (reference sequence). The CDR3 contains 12 residues. The V end was cut by 7 bases, the J end by 4 bases, with 8 bases between. CDR3 amino acids: CASNPLNQPQHF. Written as DNA, the CDR3 is TGTGCCAGTAACCCTCTAAATCAGCCCCAGCATTTT. The entire variable domain, with the rest obtained from reference TRBV19 and TRBJ1-5, is as follows: DGGITQSPKYLFRKEGQNVTLSCEQNLNHDAMYWYRQDPGQGLRLIYYSQIVNDFQKGDIAEGYSVSREKKESFPLTVTSAQKNPTAFYLCASNPLNQPQHFGDGTRLSIL.

The chain links TRBV19 to TRBJ1-6; D is undetermined. The CDR3 is made up of 13 amino acids. Trimming took off 4 bases at V and 7 bases at J, with 8 bases between the two ends. Germline V gene lookup returns CDR1 LNHDA and CDR2 SQIVND (reference sequence). The CDR3 reads CASSTYENSPLHF. CDR3 nucleotide sequence: TGTGCCAGTAGTACCTACGAGAATTCACCCCTCCACTTT. The full variable domain, in which reference TRBV19 and TRBJ1-6 provide the parts outside the CDR3, is DGGITQSPKYLFRKEGQNVTLSCEQNLNHDAMYWYRQDPGQGLRLIYYSQIVNDFQKGDIAEGYSVSREKKESFPLTVTSAQKNPTAFYLCASSTYENSPLHFGNGTRLTVT.

The chain couples TRBV7-8 to TRBJ1-1; 7 bases agree with TRBD1. The junction had 5 bases not matched to a gene; V was cut back by 5 bases and J by 5 bases. This CDR3 is built from 13 residues. Germline assignment: CDR1 SGHVS and CDR2 FQNEAQ. CDR3 loop: CASSHAGGTEAFF. The CDR3 nucleotides are TGTGCCAGCAGCCACGCAGGGGGAACTGAAGCTTTCTTT. Full variable domain (remainder filled in from reference TRBV7-8 and TRBJ1-1): GAGVSQSPRYKVAKRGQDVALRCDPISGHVSLFWYQQALGQGPEFLTYFQNEAQLDKSGLPSDRFFAERPEGSVSTLKIQRTQQEDSAVYLCASSHAGGTEAFFGQGTRLTVV.

A few counts support this clone. The gene calls are TRBV2 and TRBJ2-3, with D hard to call. V lost 7 bases and J lost 5, with 7 bases in between. The CDR3 is made up of 11 amino acids. Germline values: CDR1 SNHLY, CDR2 FYNNEI. The CDR3 DNA is TGTGCCAGCACTCTACTAGATACGCAGTATTTT. Its translation is CASTLLDTQYF.

This chain links TRBV14 with TRBJ2-3; TRBD1 is a possible D gene (5 bases). The V end was cut by 6 bases, the J end by 6 bases, with 10 bases between. This CDR3 has 12 residues. Germline CDR1 reads SGHDN; CDR2 reads FVKESK. CDR3 coding DNA: TGTGCCAGCAGGGCCTCAGGGGATACGCAGTATTTT. Protein sequence: CASRASGDTQYF. Using reference TRBV14 and TRBJ2-3 for the parts outside the CDR3, the full variable domain is EAGVTQFPSHSVIEKGQTVTLRCDPISGHDNLYWYRRVMGKEIKFLLHFVKESKQDESGMPNNRFLAERTGGTYSTLKVQPAELEDSGVYFCASRASGDTQYFGPGTRLTVL.

The rearrangement links TRBV20-1 to TRBJ2-3; 8 nucleotides agree with TRBD2. There are 11 residues in the CDR3. The germline CDR1 and CDR2 sequences are DFQATT and SNEGSKA (reference sequence). The CDR3 sequence: CWVFSGNTQYF. The CDR3 DNA follows: TGCTGGGTCTTTAGCGGGAATACGCAGTATTTT.

The J gene is TRBJ2-5, the V gene TRBV10-3, with D tentatively TRBD1 (6 bases). The germline V and J ends were trimmed by 6 bases and 3 bases, with 11 bases remaining between them. There are 13 residues in the CDR3. Germline CDR1 reads ENHRY; CDR2 reads SYGVKD. The chain's CDR3 is CAIRPGQEETQYF. The CDR3 region has the DNA TGTGCCATCAGACCGGGACAAGAAGAGACCCAGTACTTC.

This chain uses TRBV7-6 with TRBJ2-1; tentative D call: TRBD1 (5 bases). This CDR3 comprises 11 residues. Trimming stripped 5 bases from V and 7 bases from J, with 6 bases between. Germline V CDR1 and CDR2: SGHVS, FNYEAQ. The CDR3 spells CASSQGNEQFF. The CDR3 nucleotides are TGTGCCAGCAGCCAGGGAAATGAGCAGTTCTTC. Supplemented by reference TRBV7-6 and TRBJ2-1, the full variable domain reads GAGVSQSPRYKVTKRGQDVALRCDPISGHVSLYWYRQALGQGPEFLTYFNYEAQQDKSGLPNDRFSAERPEGSISTLTIQRTEQRDSAMYRCASSQGNEQFFGPGTRLTVL.

The count of this clone is one. The gene calls are TRBV7-3 and TRBJ1-1; 8 bases map to TRBD1. J gave up 2 bases and V 5 bases, and 4 bases lay outside the gene matches. The V gene's germline CDR1 is SGHTA and CDR2 FQGTGA. The CDR3 contains 14 residues. CDR3: CASSMQGANTEAFF. CDR3 bases: TGTGCCAGCAGCATGCAGGGGGCCAACACTGAAGCTTTCTTT.

The rearrangement joins TRBV28 to TRBJ1-1; D unresolved. The CDR3 runs 12 residues. Germline assignment: CDR1 MDHEN and CDR2 SYDVKM. The V and J ends lost 5 bases and 3 bases respectively, with 7 bases between them. The CDR3 protein is CASSLVDTEAFF. The CDR3, as DNA: TGTGCCAGCAGTCTTGTTGACACTGAAGCTTTCTTT.

This clone was observed at least ten times. This sequence joins TRBV27 and TRBJ1-5; D not resolved. Per the germline V gene, CDR1 is MNHEY and CDR2 is SMNVEV (reference sequence). V lost 2 bases to trimming and J lost 5 bases, with 7 bases between them. The CDR3 consists of 13 residues. This CDR3 is CASSLLLHQPQHF. Here the CDR3 DNA reads TGTGCCAGCAGTTTACTACTACATCAGCCCCAGCATTTT.

The chain has TRBV28 and TRBJ2-5, with TRBD1 identical over 7 bases. V lost 7 bases, J lost 4 bases, and 36 bases stayed unmatched. The CDR3 length is 23 residues. Per germline, CDR1 MDHEN and CDR2 SYDVKM. CDR3 protein: CASTSRGRDSGSLRRVFLETQYF. CDR3 nucleotide sequence: TGTGCCAGCACCTCTAGGGGAAGGGACAGTGGGAGTTTGAGGAGAGTTTTTTTAGAGACCCAGTACTTC.

The gene calls are TRBV27 and TRBJ1-5; a weak D match, TRBD1 (5 bases). The V end was cut by 2 bases, the J end by 8 bases, with 10 bases between. The CDR3 has 13 amino acids. CDR1 MNHEY and CDR2 SMNVEV come from the germline V gene (reference sequence). The CDR3, as DNA: TGTGCCAGCAGTTTACGGGGGTACAAGCCCCAGCATTTT. Protein sequence: CASSLRGYKPQHF.

V is TRBV28 and J is TRBJ2-7; 9 positions agree with TRBD2. CDR3 length: 14 residues. Trimming removed 7 bases from V and 5 bases from J; junction bases left unmatched: 9. Per germline, CDR1 MDHEN and CDR2 SYDVKM. CDR3 nucleotide sequence: TGTGCCAGCAAAGTAGCGGGAGTTGGACACGAGCAGTACTTC. Translation gives CASKVAGVGHEQYF.

This chain connects TRBV27 to TRBJ1-2, with D possibly TRBD1 on 5 matching bases. The V and J ends lost 0 bases and 2 bases respectively, with 13 bases between them. CDR3 length: 16 amino acids. Germline values: CDR1 MNHEY, CDR2 SMNVEV (reference sequence). For the CDR3, the DNA is TGTGCCAGCAGTTTATCGGTCGGGGGAAACAACTATGGCTACACCTTC. This codes for CASSLSVGGNNYGYTF.